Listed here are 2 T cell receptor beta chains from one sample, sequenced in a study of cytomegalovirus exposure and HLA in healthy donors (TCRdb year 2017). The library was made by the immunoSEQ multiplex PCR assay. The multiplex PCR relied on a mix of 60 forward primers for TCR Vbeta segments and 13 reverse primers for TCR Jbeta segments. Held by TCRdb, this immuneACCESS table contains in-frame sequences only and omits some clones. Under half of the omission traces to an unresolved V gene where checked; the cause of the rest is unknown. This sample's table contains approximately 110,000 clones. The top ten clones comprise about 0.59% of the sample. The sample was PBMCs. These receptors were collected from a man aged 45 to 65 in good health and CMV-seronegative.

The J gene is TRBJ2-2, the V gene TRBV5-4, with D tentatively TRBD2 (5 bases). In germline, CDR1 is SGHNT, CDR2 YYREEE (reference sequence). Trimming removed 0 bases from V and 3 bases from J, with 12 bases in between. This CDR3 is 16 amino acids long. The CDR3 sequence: CASSLGSGLDTGELFF. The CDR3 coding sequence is TGTGCCAGCAGCTTGGGGTCGGGGTTGGACACCGGGGAGCTGTTTTTT. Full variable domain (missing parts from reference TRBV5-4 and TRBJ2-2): ETGVTQSPTHLIKTRGQQVTLRCSSQSGHNTVSWYQQALGQGPQFIFQYYREEENGRGNFPPRFSGLQFPNYSSELNVNALELDDSALYLCASSLGSGLDTGELFFGEGSRLTVL.

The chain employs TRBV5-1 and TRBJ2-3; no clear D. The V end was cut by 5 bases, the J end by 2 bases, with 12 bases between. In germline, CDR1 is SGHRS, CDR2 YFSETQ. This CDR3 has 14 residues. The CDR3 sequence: CASSDDIATDTQYF. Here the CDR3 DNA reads TGCGCCAGCAGTGACGACATTGCCACAGATACGCAGTATTTT. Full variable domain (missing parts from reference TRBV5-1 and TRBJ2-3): KAGVTQTPRYLIKTRGQQVTLSCSPISGHRSVSWYQQTPGQGLQFLFEYFSETQRNKGNFPGRFSGRQFSNSRSEMNVSTLELGDSALYLCASSDDIATDTQYFGPGTRLTVL.